This T cell receptor (beta chain) was recorded in a study of shared clonotypes between healthy human individuals. General observations from the study: It was only blood that was sampled, and tissue repertoires likely differ.

Per germline, CDR1 LNHNV and CDR2 YYDKDF (reference sequence). The CDR3 extends over 21 amino acids. V was pared by 1 base and J by 0 bases, with 17 bases of the junction left unmatched. A remark on this clone: Its antigen is unidentified.

The material for each subset, its genomic DNA, was split evenly across several immunoSEQ plates. Sequenced by immunoSEQ multiplex PCR; TCRdb stores in-frame clones only, minus some. Of some 2.4 million clones in the sample, roughly 93% were seen once. Free of recent acute infections or vaccinations, the donors were healthy HIV-negative adults. The origin of this receptor is a man younger than 30 in good health. Some clones in this sample may be carry-over from other donors' samples. The sequencing input was naive CD4+ T cells from PBMCs. Described subset: CD45RA+ positively selected. The gene calls are TRBV15 and TRBJ2-2; TRBD2 agrees at 7 bases. The CDR3 loop reads CATSRVRRESAGPSNTGELFF. DNA of the CDR3: TGTGCCACCAGCAGAGTCCGGAGGGAGTCAGCGGGACCCTCGAACACCGGGGAGCTGTTTTTT. Supplemented by reference TRBV15 and TRBJ2-2, the full variable domain reads DAMVIQNPRYQVTQFGKPVTLSCSQTLNHNVMYWYQQKSSQAPKLLFHYYDKDFNNEADTPDNFQSRRPNTSFCFLDIRSPGLGDTAMYLCATSRVRRESAGPSNTGELFFGEGSRLTVL.